The 14 T cell receptor beta chains reported below all come from one sample, sequenced in a study of blood T cell repertoires in COVID-19. Assay used: immunoSEQ multiplex PCR; TCRdb lists only in-frame clones, some missing. The sample shows around 140,000 clones, almost 70% of them seen only once. Source material: peripheral blood. The receptors here all came from a woman in her 70s with acute or convalescent COVID-19.

The chain joins TRBV13 to TRBJ2-7; perhaps TRBD2 as D (5 bases). CDR1 is PRHDT, CDR2 FYEKMQ, per germline (reference sequence). The CDR3 covers 13 residues. V was trimmed by 4 bases and J by 0 bases, leaving 7 bases between them. CDR3 bases: TGTGCCAGCAGCTCGACTAACTCCTACGAGCAGTACTTC. This gives the protein CASSSTNSYEQYF.

The chain couples TRBV11-2 to TRBJ1-6; 9 positions match TRBD1. The V segment lost 5 bases and the J segment 7 bases; nucleotides outside the gene matches: 6. This CDR3 spans 15 amino acids. The germline V gene has CDR1 SGHAT and CDR2 FQNNGV. The CDR3 coding sequence is TGTGCCAGCAGCCCCCACAGGGGGCTCAATTCACCCCTCCACTTT. Protein: CASSPHRGLNSPLHF. The whole variable domain, remainder taken from reference TRBV11-2 and TRBJ1-6, is EAGVAQSPRYKIIEKRQSVAFWCNPISGHATLYWYQQILGQGPKLLIQFQNNGVVDDSQLPKDRFSAERLKGVDSTLKIQPAKLEDSAVYLCASSPHRGLNSPLHFGNGTRLTVT.

This chain connects TRBV11-3 to TRBJ1-2; 7 bases line up with TRBD1. The CDR3 covers 17 residues. V shed 5 bases and J 0 bases; nucleotides not matched to a gene: 12. Germline V gene data show CDR1 as SGHNT and CDR2 as YENEEA. The CDR3 reads CASSPRGEREANYGYTF. The CDR3 region has the DNA TGTGCCAGCAGCCCCAGGGGGGAGAGGGAAGCTAACTATGGCTACACCTTC.

CDR3 sequence: CASAAAGLNTEAFF. DNA of the CDR3: TGCGCCAGCGCCGCCGCAGGCTTGAACACTGAAGCTTTCTTT. The rearrangement joins TRBV10-2 to TRBJ1-1; D uncertain. This CDR3 has 14 residues. Germline V lookup: CDR1 WSHSY, CDR2 SAAADI. V lost 8 bases and J 0 bases, leaving 13 bases between the germline ends.

The chain joins TRBV14 to TRBJ2-3; a weak D match, TRBD2 (6 bases). Trimming stripped 4 bases from V and 0 bases from J, with 14 bases between. The CDR3 runs 16 residues. Germline CDR1 and CDR2: SGHDN and FVKESK. In nucleotides, the CDR3 is TGTGCCAGCAGCCTTGATAGCGGATACAGCACAGATACGCAGTATTTT. It encodes CASSLDSGYSTDTQYF.

The chain uses TRBV15 and TRBJ2-1; D remains ambiguous. The length of the CDR3 is 13 residues. V lost 0 bases to trimming and J lost 10 bases, with 10 bases between them. The germline V gene has CDR1 LNHNV and CDR2 YYDKDF (reference sequence). The CDR3 spells CATSRDLGQEQFF. DNA for the CDR3: TGTGCCACCAGCAGAGATCTTGGCCAGGAGCAGTTCTTC.

The gene calls are TRBV15 and TRBJ2-1; 11 nucleotides agree with TRBD2. J lost 0 bases, V lost 9 bases, and 7 bases had no gene match. This CDR3 is built from 16 residues. The germline gives CDR1 LNHNV, CDR2 YYDKDF (reference sequence). DNA for the CDR3: TGTGCCACTAGCGGGAGGGCCTCAAGCTCCTACAATGAGCAGTTCTTC. It codes for CATSGRASSSYNEQFF.

The table lists this clone with a few counts. The chain employs TRBV10-1 and TRBJ2-3; D ambiguous. In germline, CDR1 is WNHNN, CDR2 SYGVQD (reference sequence). V was pared by 1 base and J by 4 bases, with 9 bases between. The CDR3 covers 14 residues. CDR3 DNA: TGCGCCAGCAGTGAGTTCGGCAGGCCAGATACGCAGTATTTT. Translation gives CASSEFGRPDTQYF.

This clone showed up just a few times. The J gene is TRBJ2-7, the V gene TRBV6-6; tentatively, D is TRBD2 (5 bases). Trimming stripped 6 bases from V and 4 bases from J, with 10 bases between. Germline loops: CDR1 MNHNY, CDR2 SVGAGI (reference sequence). CDR3 size: 12 residues. CDR3 sequence reads: CASSGGGYEQYF. CDR3 in DNA: TGTGCCAGCAGCGGAGGTGGGTACGAGCAGTACTTC.

This clone was counted a few times. The rearrangement uses TRBV2 and TRBJ1-2; the D is unclear. The V gene's germline CDR1 is SNHLY and CDR2 FYNNEI. CDR3 length equals 12 residues. Trimming cost V 3 bases and J 5 bases, with 7 bases left between them. The CDR3: CASSEVQYGYTF. In DNA, the CDR3 is TGTGCCAGCAGTGAGGTACAGTATGGCTACACCTTC.

V gene TRBV19 combines with J gene TRBJ1-5; 10 bases fit TRBD1. Losses at the gene ends were 6 bases for V and 3 bases for J; bases not matched to a gene: 5. Germline loops: CDR1 LNHDA, CDR2 SQIVND (reference sequence). This CDR3 has 15 residues. The CDR3 nucleotides are TGTGCCAGTAGACTGGACAGGGGGACCAATCAGCCCCAGCATTTT. Its protein is CASRLDRGTNQPQHF.

The V gene is TRBV5-1, the J gene TRBJ2-1; the match to TRBD1 covers 9 bases. The trim removed 4 bases at V and 8 bases at J, leaving 7 bases unmatched. This CDR3 is 14 amino acids long. Germline V gene sequence: CDR1 SGHRS, CDR2 YFSETQ. The CDR3 DNA reads TGCGCCAGCAGCCGGGGGACAGGGTGGGATGAGCAGTTCTTC. Its translation: CASSRGTGWDEQFF.

This clone was detected only once. This rearrangement joins TRBV19 to TRBJ2-2, with a possible D match to TRBD2 (6 bases). This CDR3 spans 15 amino acids. V lost 1 base to trimming and J lost 1 base, with 7 bases between them. From germline, CDR1 is LNHDA and CDR2 SQIVND (reference sequence). For the CDR3, the DNA is TGTGCCAGTAGTATAGGTAGCGGGAACACCGGGGAGCTGTTTTTT. The encoded protein is CASSIGSGNTGELFF.

This chain connects TRBV5-1 to TRBJ1-2; 8 bases line up with TRBD1. The CDR3 is 17 residues long. From germline, CDR1 is SGHRS and CDR2 YFSETQ. Trimming at V came to 4 bases and at J to 0 bases, leaving 11 bases not matched to a gene. CDR3 protein: CASSLGLGTGTNYGYTF. The CDR3 nucleotides are TGCGCCAGCAGCCTAGGTCTTGGGACAGGAACTAACTATGGCTACACCTTC.